A selection of T cell receptor beta chains follows, all from one sample in a study of beta chain features in type 1 diabetes. Profiling relied on immunoSEQ multiplex PCR, and the TCRdb table lists in-frame clones only, not all of them. This table has about 400,000 clones, over 9.5% appearing once. Sequencing input: naive CD4+ T cells from blood. These receptors all stem from a woman between 18 and 29 years old with type 1 diabetes. Each CDR3 is given with its conserved first and last residue. A D gene is named only where the DNA matches it firmly. The size entry is marked missing in some rows and otherwise reads once, few, many or a size class.

V: TRBV7-2; D: NA; J: TRBJ2-3; size: NA; DNA: TGTGCCAGCAGCTCCAGGGGAGATACGCAGTATTTT; CDR3: CASSSRGDTQYF
V: TRBV7-2; D: NA; J: TRBJ2-5; size: NA; DNA: TGTGCCAGCAGCTTAGCAGCAGGTCCTGGGGAGACCCAGTACTTC; CDR3: CASSLAAGPGETQYF
V: TRBV27; D: TRBD1; J: TRBJ2-1; size: NA; DNA: TGTGCCAGCAGTCCCCGGACAGGGTACAATGAGCAGTTCTTC; CDR3: CASSPRTGYNEQFF
V: TRBV4-3; D: NA; J: TRBJ1-2; size: NA; DNA: TGCGCCAGCAGCGCAAATGGCCCCTATGGCTACACCTTC; CDR3: CASSANGPYGYTF
V: TRBV11-2; D: NA; J: TRBJ1-1; size: NA; DNA: TGTGCCAGCAGCTTAAGTGGGGGGAGTTCCACTGAAGCTTTCTTT; CDR3: CASSLSGGSSTEAFF
V: TRBV7-9; D: NA; J: TRBJ1-1; size: few; DNA: TGTGCCAGCAGCTCAGGAGGGTGGGGCGTGAACACTGAAGCTTTCTTT; CDR3: CASSSGGWGVNTEAFF
V: TRBV15; D: TRBD2; J: TRBJ2-1; size: few; DNA: TGTGCCACCAGCAGAGAGGGCGGGGGGGCGTATGAGCAGTTCTTC; CDR3: CATSREGGGAYEQFF
V: TRBV4-1; D: NA; J: TRBJ1-2; size: few; DNA: TGCGCCAGCAGCCCCCAGGGGAACTATGGCTACACCTTC; CDR3: CASSPQGNYGYTF
V: TRBV28; D: NA; J: TRBJ1-1; size: NA; DNA: TGTGCCAGCAGTTTATACGGGGAAGGCACTGAAGCTTTCTTT; CDR3: CASSLYGEGTEAFF
V: TRBV5-4; D: NA; J: TRBJ2-5; size: few; DNA: TGTGCCAGCAGCTTGGGGGGCACCCCACAAGAGACCCAGTACTTC; CDR3: CASSLGGTPQETQYF
V: TRBV6-5; D: TRBD1; J: TRBJ2-7; size: few; DNA: TGTGCCAGCAGTTACGGGACAGGGGGCTCCTACGAGCAGTACTTC; CDR3: CASSYGTGGSYEQYF
V: TRBV9; D: NA; J: TRBJ2-7; size: few; DNA: TGTGCCAGCAGCGTAGAATCGGGGTACTACGAGCAGTACTTC; CDR3: CASSVESGYYEQYF
V: TRBV18; D: NA; J: TRBJ1-2; size: few; DNA: TGTGCCAGCTCACCCCTGGGGGGGACGGACGGCTACACCTTC; CDR3: CASSPLGGTDGYTF
V: TRBV5-4; D: TRBD1; J: TRBJ1-3; size: NA; DNA: TGTGCCAGCAGCTCTGGGACAGTGACCGGGGGAAACACCATATATTTT; CDR3: CASSSGTVTGGNTIYF
V: TRBV18; D: TRBD1; J: TRBJ2-7; size: few; DNA: TGTGCCAGCTCCCACGGACAGGGTTTGGACGAGCAGTACTTC; CDR3: CASSHGQGLDEQYF
V: TRBV5-1; D: NA; J: TRBJ1-5; size: NA; DNA: TGCGCCAGCAGCCCGGCGGGGGCAAATCAGCCCCAGCATTTT; CDR3: CASSPAGANQPQHF
V: TRBV9; D: TRBD1; J: TRBJ2-1; size: NA; DNA: TGTGCCAGCAGCGGGGGCAGGGGGAAACCCTACAATGAGCAGTTCTTC; CDR3: CASSGGRGKPYNEQFF
V: TRBV18; D: NA; J: TRBJ1-2; size: few; DNA: TGTGCCAGCTCACCAGGGGCAGGCTATGATGGCTACACCTTC; CDR3: CASSPGAGYDGYTF
V: TRBV7-2; D: TRBD1; J: TRBJ2-4; size: NA; DNA: TGTGCCAGCAGCTTCTTGACAGGGGCAAACATTCAGTACTTC; CDR3: CASSFLTGANIQYF
V: TRBV28; D: NA; J: TRBJ1-1; size: NA; DNA: TGTGCCAGCAGTCTATGGAGGGAAATGAACACTGAAGCTTTCTTT; CDR3: CASSLWREMNTEAFF
V: TRBV5-4; D: TRBD1; J: TRBJ2-3; size: NA; DNA: TGTGCCAGCAGCCCAGGGACAGTTAGCACAGATACGCAGTATTTT; CDR3: CASSPGTVSTDTQYF
V: TRBV7-9; D: NA; J: TRBJ1-6; size: few; DNA: TGTGCCAGCAGCTTAGCAGAGATCAGGGCTGGTAATTCACCCCTCCACTTT; CDR3: CASSLAEIRAGNSPLHF
V: TRBV27; D: NA; J: TRBJ1-3; size: NA; DNA: TGTGCCAGCAGTTTAGGAGTGAATGGAAACACCATATATTTT; CDR3: CASSLGVNGNTIYF
V: TRBV29-1; D: TRBD2; J: TRBJ2-7; size: few; DNA: TGCAGCGTTGAAGAAACTAGCGGGGGGCCTGGCGAGCAGTACTTC; CDR3: CSVEETSGGPGEQYF
V: TRBV29-1; D: TRBD2; J: TRBJ2-3; size: few; DNA: TGCAGCGTTGAGGGACTAGCGCATGCAGATACGCAGTATTTT; CDR3: CSVEGLAHADTQYF
V: TRBV2; D: NA; J: TRBJ1-4; size: few; DNA: TGTGCCAGCAGTGAACGAAGCACAGCTGAAAAACTGTTTTTT; CDR3: CASSERSTAEKLFF
V: TRBV19; D: NA; J: TRBJ2-7; size: NA; DNA: TGTGCCAGTAGGAAGAGCGGCCGCTACGAGCAGTACTTC; CDR3: CASRKSGRYEQYF
V: TRBV9; D: NA; J: TRBJ1-1; size: few; DNA: TGTGCCAGCAGCTTTGTGGGGGGAGGCACTGAAGCTTTCTTT; CDR3: CASSFVGGGTEAFF
V: TRBV14; D: NA; J: TRBJ2-1; size: NA; DNA: TGTGCCAGCAGCCAATGGCTAACTTTGGACTATCAGTTCTTC; CDR3: CASSQWLTLDYQFF
V: TRBV4-1; D: TRBD2; J: TRBJ2-7; size: few; DNA: TGCGCCAGCAGCCAAGATGTAATAGCGGGAGTCGGGTCCTACGAGCAGTACTTC; CDR3: CASSQDVIAGVGSYEQYF
V: TRBV7-8; D: NA; J: TRBJ2-3; size: NA; DNA: TGTGCCAGCAGCTTTATAGCAGATACGCAGTATTTT; CDR3: CASSFIADTQYF
V: TRBV7-2; D: TRBD2; J: TRBJ2-7; size: NA; DNA: TGTGCCAGCGGCCCACAGGCCGGGGGGACCTACGAGCAGTACTTC; CDR3: CASGPQAGGTYEQYF
V: TRBV11-3; D: TRBD1; J: TRBJ2-7; size: NA; DNA: TGTGCCAGCAGCCCGCTACCTGGGACAGGGGTCCGACACGAGCAGTACTTC; CDR3: CASSPLPGTGVRHEQYF
V: TRBV7-2; D: NA; J: TRBJ2-5; size: NA; DNA: TGTGCCAGCAGCTTAGGGGGCCGCGCTACCCTGCTGGGGGAGACCCAGTACTTC; CDR3: CASSLGGRATLLGETQYF
V: TRBV7-2; D: TRBD2; J: TRBJ2-7; size: NA; DNA: TGTGCCAGCAGCTCCGTCCCGGGACTAGCGGGAGGGGCCTACGAGCAGTACTTC; CDR3: CASSSVPGLAGGAYEQYF
V: TRBV7-2; D: TRBD2; J: TRBJ2-7; size: NA; DNA: TGTGCCAGCGACCCGGGACTAGGGCTCTACGAGCAGTACTTC; CDR3: CASDPGLGLYEQYF
V: TRBV7-3; D: TRBD2; J: TRBJ2-3; size: few; DNA: TGTGCCAGCAGCTTAATTTCCGGGAGGGCAGATACGCAGTATTTT; CDR3: CASSLISGRADTQYF
V: TRBV27; D: NA; J: TRBJ1-1; size: NA; DNA: TGTGCCAGCAGTTTAGGCAGGAACACTGAAGCTTTCTTT; CDR3: CASSLGRNTEAFF
V: TRBV5-1; D: TRBD1; J: TRBJ2-1; size: few; DNA: TGCGCCAGCAGCTGGACGGCCCGACAGGGATTCGGGGAGCAGTTCTTC; CDR3: CASSWTARQGFGEQFF
V: TRBV6-5; D: NA; J: TRBJ2-7; size: NA; DNA: TGTGCCAGCAGTGACACCCACGAGCAGTACTTC; CDR3: CASSDTHEQYF
V: TRBV2; D: TRBD1; J: TRBJ1-2; size: few; DNA: TGTGCCAGCAGTCAAGGCAGGGGGGACTATGGCTACACCTTC; CDR3: CASSQGRGDYGYTF
V: TRBV20-1; D: NA; J: TRBJ1-2; size: few; DNA: TGCAGTGCGGCCATCTATGGCTACACCTTC; CDR3: CSAAIYGYTF
V: TRBV28; D: TRBD1; J: TRBJ2-6; size: NA; DNA: TGTGCCAGCAGAGAGGACAGGAGTAAAAGCTCTGGGGCCAACGTCCTGACTTTC; CDR3: CASREDRSKSSGANVLTF
V: TRBV6-5; D: TRBD1; J: TRBJ1-2; size: few; DNA: TGTGCCAGCAGGAGGGACAGGGGGTACGGCTACACCTTC; CDR3: CASRRDRGYGYTF
V: TRBV4-2; D: NA; J: TRBJ2-1; size: few; DNA: TGTGCCAGCAGCCAAGCTGGAGTGGTCTACAATGAGCAGTTCTTC; CDR3: CASSQAGVVYNEQFF
V: TRBV7-8; D: TRBD1; J: TRBJ1-2; size: few; DNA: TGTGCCAGCAGCTCTCAGGGGGTAGACTATGGCTACACCTTC; CDR3: CASSSQGVDYGYTF
V: TRBV14; D: TRBD2; J: TRBJ2-5; size: NA; DNA: TGTGCCAGCAGCCAGATCCGGACTAGCGGGAGTGGGGAGACCCAGTACTTC; CDR3: CASSQIRTSGSGETQYF
V: TRBV27; D: NA; J: TRBJ1-2; size: NA; DNA: TGTGCCAGCAGTCCCCAGATGAACTATGGCTACACCTTC; CDR3: CASSPQMNYGYTF
V: TRBV6-5; D: NA; J: TRBJ2-7; size: few; DNA: TGTGCCAGCAGTTACTCGAGTGCGTCCCCCTACGAGCAGTACTTC; CDR3: CASSYSSASPYEQYF
V: TRBV28; D: TRBD2; J: TRBJ2-7; size: few; DNA: TGTGCCAGCAGTCGGACTAGCGGGGGAGACTACGAGCAGTACTTC; CDR3: CASSRTSGGDYEQYF
V: TRBV18; D: TRBD1; J: TRBJ2-1; size: NA; DNA: TGTGCCAGCTCACCGGGGACAGGGGCCTACAATGAGCAGTTCTTC; CDR3: CASSPGTGAYNEQFF
V: TRBV6-5; D: NA; J: TRBJ2-7; size: NA; DNA: TGTGCCAGCAGTTATGCCAGCTCCTACGAGCAGTACTTC; CDR3: CASSYASSYEQYF
V: TRBV19; D: TRBD1; J: TRBJ2-7; size: NA; DNA: TGTGCCAGCGGGCGAGACAGGGGGGACGAGCAGTACTTC; CDR3: CASGRDRGDEQYF
V: TRBV5-1; D: NA; J: TRBJ2-3; size: NA; DNA: TGCGCCAGCAGATACAGACCCTCGGGCACAGATACGCAGTATTTT; CDR3: CASRYRPSGTDTQYF